The source of this TCR beta chain is a study of blood T cell repertoires in COVID-19. Study as a whole: The origin of the acute and convalescent COVID-19 samples was the United States, Italy and Spain. Sources were T cells, B-cell-depleted T cells, or PBMCs; the material itself was cDNA or gDNA.

In the authors' workflow: Reference gene primer amplification in the assay estimated nucleated cell counts. TCRdb's table, derived via immunoSEQ multiplex PCR, lists solely in-frame clones and lacks some. V and J calls and clone size are those listed in that table; D and trimming were worked out from the DNA. The sample lists around 200,000 clones, 80% to 90% occurring once. Trimming stripped 1 base from V and 7 bases from J, with 14 bases between. The germline gives CDR1 SSHAT, CDR2 FNYEAQ (reference sequence). CDR3 length: 15 amino acids. What was sequenced was peripheral blood. V gene TRBV7-7 combines with J gene TRBJ2-1; tentative D call: TRBD1 (5 bases). The receptor was isolated from a man aged 65 to 85 with active or convalescent COVID-19. The DNA of the CDR3 is TGTGCCAGCAGCTTAGGGGTTGTAGGGGTGAATGAGCAGTTCTTC. This codes for CASSLGVVGVNEQFF.